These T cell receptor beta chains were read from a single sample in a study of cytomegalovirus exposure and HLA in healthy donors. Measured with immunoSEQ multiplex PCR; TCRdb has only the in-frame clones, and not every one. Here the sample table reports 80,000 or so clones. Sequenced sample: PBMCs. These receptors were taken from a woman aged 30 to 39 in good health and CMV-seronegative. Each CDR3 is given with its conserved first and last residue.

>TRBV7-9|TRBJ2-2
CASSLGTGPGELFF
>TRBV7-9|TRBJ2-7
CASSLVSSYEQYF
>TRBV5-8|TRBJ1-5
CASSLGGTGGISNQPQHF
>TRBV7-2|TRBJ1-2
CASSYGQGTIGYGYTF
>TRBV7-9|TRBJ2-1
CASSLEGTTVNEQFF
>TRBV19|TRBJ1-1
CATLRAGNTEALF
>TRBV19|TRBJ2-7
CASSISSRGRLEQYF
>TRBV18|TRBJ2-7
CASSPPGRGGYEQYF
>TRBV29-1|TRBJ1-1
CSVNSGDNTEAFF
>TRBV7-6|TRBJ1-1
CASSLETQSSKWNTEAFF
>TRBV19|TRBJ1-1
CASSISRGNTEAFF